This T cell receptor (beta chain) was sequenced for a study of T cell responses to AZD1222 COVID-19 vaccine. Study-wide points: Donors in the cohort were predominantly white British and more often female, and clonal diversity was possibly underestimated.

CDR3 length: 16 amino acids. V was shortened by 0 bases and J by 0 bases, with 9 bases between the two germline ends. The V gene's germline CDR1 is SGHRS and CDR2 YFSETQ. Comments on this clone: Its antigen is unknown.

Here immunoSEQ multiplex PCR was the method, and the copy in TCRdb shows in-frame clones only, minus some. The sample holds 90,000 to 150,000 clones, approximately 88% seen once. The sample consisted of peripheral blood, taken on day 0 of AZD1222 vaccination. This receptor was taken from an adult in good health. The rearrangement links TRBV5-1 to TRBJ2-2; D gene unclear. The CDR3 sequence: CASSLAGRANTGELFF. The CDR3 region has the DNA TGCGCCAGCAGCTTGGCCGGGCGCGCGAACACCGGGGAGCTGTTTTTT.